The sequence of this T cell receptor (beta chain) was determined in a study of regulatory T cells in long-lasting Graves disease. This clonotype has a count of ten or more. Time point reported: persistent/refractory GD, antithyroid drugs over 5 years with positive TRAb. PBMC RNA was the source of the TCR library. The authors drew 9 to 10 milliliters of peripheral blood into EDTA tubes. The CDR3 has 14 amino acids. CDR1 is MDHEN and CDR2 is SYDVKM in the germline V gene. The V end was cut by 5 bases, the J end by 1 base, with 12 bases between. Sequencing libraries for TCR beta were prepared with iRepertoire HTBI primers and Arm-PCR of CDR3 regions. TCRdb re-called the multiplex PCR reads with MiXCR, one entry per CDR3 protein. The sample contains around 450,000 distinct CDR3 sequences, 20% to 25% of which appear only once.

The material sequenced was peripheral blood mononuclear cells (PBMCs), taken when the disease was refractory, from a patient treated with antithyroid drugs. The sequence derives from a female donor with Graves disease. V and J are TRBV28 and TRBJ2-7; D perhaps matches TRBD1 (6 bases). DNA for the CDR3: TGTGCCAGCAGTACCGGGACACATTCCTACGAGCAGTACTTC. It encodes CASSTGTHSYEQYF.